Below are 31 T cell receptor beta chains sequenced from a single sample in a study of OX40 agonist ivuxolimab in advanced cancers. Profiling relied on immunoSEQ multiplex PCR, and the TCRdb table lists in-frame clones only, not all of them. The table records about 83,000 clones, 91% of them present only once. Sequencing was performed on CD4+ or CD8+ T cells sorted from blood, taken in a trial of the OX40 agonist ivuxolimab. All receptors come from an adult with an advanced solid tumor such as melanoma, head and neck, liver or kidney cancer.

This chain joins TRBV9 and TRBJ2-1, with 9 bases aligning to TRBD2. The CDR3 has 17 amino acids. Losses at the gene ends were 0 bases for V and 2 bases for J; bases not matched to a gene: 6. Germline-derived CDR1 and CDR2 are SGDLS and YYNGEE. The DNA of the CDR3 is TGTGCCAGCAGCGTAGACCTCGCGGGAGGGCCCTACAATGAGCAGTTCTTC. Translated: CASSVDLAGGPYNEQFF.

This sequence joins TRBV6-5 and TRBJ1-5; maybe TRBD1 (5 bases). Germline V gene data show CDR1 as MNHEY and CDR2 as SVGAGI. Trimming removed 0 bases from V and 6 bases from J, with 6 bases in between. CDR3 length: 13 amino acids. As DNA, the CDR3 is TGTGCCAGCAGTTACTCGAGGGGTCAGCCCCAGCATTTT. Protein product: CASSYSRGQPQHF.

This clone appeared a single time. The chain couples TRBV28 to TRBJ2-2; the D gene is possibly TRBD2 (7 bases). The ends were cut back, 3 bases at V and 4 bases at J, with 12 bases in the middle. Looked up from germline, CDR1 is MDHEN and CDR2 is SYDVKM. The CDR3 is 15 amino acids. The chain's CDR3 is CASSFGGGGTGELFF. CDR3 bases: TGTGCCAGCAGTTTTGGGGGCGGGGGCACCGGGGAGCTGTTTTTT.

The rearrangement links TRBV15 to TRBJ1-2; D possibly corresponds to TRBD1 (5 bases). Germline-derived CDR1 and CDR2 are LNHNV and YYDKDF (reference sequence). Trimming shortened V by 0 bases and J by 1 base, and 12 bases separated the two germline ends. The CDR3 is 16 amino acids. CDR3 amino acids: CATSRDRLGVNYGYTF. The CDR3 region has the DNA TGTGCCACCAGCAGAGATCGCTTAGGGGTTAACTATGGCTACACCTTC.

This chain connects TRBV30 to TRBJ2-3; a possible D gene is TRBD2 (5 bases). Trimming removed 1 base from V and 6 bases from J, with 14 bases in between. The germline gives CDR1 GTSNPN, CDR2 SVGIG (reference sequence). The CDR3 extends over 14 amino acids. The CDR3 sequence is CAWSELAFRDTQYF. DNA of the CDR3: TGTGCCTGGAGTGAGCTAGCTTTCCGGGATACGCAGTATTTT.

The chain has TRBV9 and TRBJ1-6, with 7 positions matching TRBD1. The CDR3 sequence is 13 residues long. V was clipped by 0 bases and J by 13 bases; unmatched bases: 4. Germline V CDR1 and CDR2: SGDLS, YYNGEE. The CDR3: CASSVGGQTPLHF. The CDR3 bases are TGTGCCAGCAGCGTAGGGGGACAGACGCCCCTCCACTTT. Full variable domain (missing parts from reference TRBV9 and TRBJ1-6): DSGVTQTPKHLITATGQRVTLRCSPRSGDLSVYWYQQSLDQGLQFLIQYYNGEERAKGNILERFSAQQFPDLHSELNLSSLELGDSALYFCASSVGGQTPLHFGNGTRLTVT.

This clone was counted a single time. The V call is TRBV4-2, the J call TRBJ1-2; TRBD1 matches at 7 bases. Germline V lookup: CDR1 LGHNA, CDR2 YNFKEQ. V shed 4 bases and J 4 bases; nucleotides not matched to a gene: 18. The length of the CDR3 is 18 residues. The CDR3 reads CASSRKGAWQGIGYGYTF. The CDR3 DNA follows: TGTGCCAGCAGCCGAAAGGGGGCTTGGCAGGGCATTGGCTATGGCTACACCTTC.

This chain connects TRBV6-5 to TRBJ2-4; 9 positions agree with TRBD1. Per the germline V gene, CDR1 is MNHEY and CDR2 is SVGAGI. This CDR3 contains 14 residues. V trimming: 6 bases; J trimming: 7 bases; junction bases outside the gene matches: 7. The CDR3 loop reads CASSAGTGFNIQYF. In DNA form, the CDR3 reads TGTGCCAGCAGCGCCGGGACAGGGTTCAACATTCAGTACTTC.

The J gene is TRBJ2-4, the V gene TRBV9, with TRBD2 matching over 8 bases. Trimming at V came to 4 bases and at J to 2 bases, leaving 5 bases not matched to a gene. Germline V gene sequence: CDR1 SGDLS, CDR2 YYNGEE. The CDR3 length is 15 residues. The CDR3, as DNA: TGTGCCAGCAGCTCAGCGGGAGTACCCAAAAACATTCAGTACTTC. This gives the protein CASSSAGVPKNIQYF.

This clone was detected only once. The chain combines TRBV9 with TRBJ2-4, with D hard to call. This CDR3 is built from 15 residues. The ends were cut back, 0 bases at V and 0 bases at J, with 7 bases in the middle. CDR1 SGDLS and CDR2 YYNGEE come from the germline V gene. The CDR3 region is CASSVGGLAKNIQYF. The CDR3 DNA follows: TGTGCCAGCAGCGTAGGAGGTTTAGCCAAAAACATTCAGTACTTC.

This clone showed up just a few times. V gene TRBV30 combines with J gene TRBJ1-1; 7 nucleotides align to TRBD1. The V segment lost 4 bases and the J segment 1 base; nucleotides outside the gene matches: 3. Per germline, CDR1 GTSNPN and CDR2 SVGIG (reference sequence). This CDR3 contains 13 residues. The CDR3 loop is CAWTRTGNTEAFF. The CDR3 nucleotides are TGTGCCTGGACCCGGACAGGGAACACTGAAGCTTTCTTT. Drawing the rest from reference TRBV30 and TRBJ1-1, the complete variable domain is SQTIHQWPATLVQPVGSPLSLECTVEGTSNPNLYWYRQAAGRGLQLLFYSVGIGQISSEVPQNLSASRPQDRQFILSSKKLLLSDSGFYLCAWTRTGNTEAFFGQGTRLTVV.

This clone appeared a few times. The genes are TRBV29-1 and TRBJ1-1; D is undetermined. CDR3 length: 12 amino acids. The germline CDR1 and CDR2 sequences are SQVTM and ANQGSEA. Trimming took off 3 bases at V and 1 base at J, with 6 bases between the two ends. CDR3 nucleotides: TGCAGCGTTGATCCGGGGAACACTGAAGCTTTCTTT. Translating it yields CSVDPGNTEAFF.

The chain links TRBV15 to TRBJ1-5; the D is unclear. V lost 1 base to trimming and J lost 4 bases, with 8 bases between them. In germline, CDR1 is LNHNV, CDR2 YYDKDF (reference sequence). The CDR3 totals 14 residues. The CDR3 loop reads CATSRGVRNQPQHF. The CDR3 region has the DNA TGTGCCACCAGCAGAGGGGTTCGGAATCAGCCCCAGCATTTT.

This chain uses TRBV29-1 with TRBJ2-3; possible D gene TRBD1, 5 bases. CDR1 is SQVTM and CDR2 is ANQGSEA in the germline V gene. The CDR3 covers 15 residues. The V gene lost 1 base and the J gene lost 2 bases, with 13 bases spanning the gap. CDR3 loop: CSVEAGPGPTDTQYF. CDR3 nucleotides: TGCAGCGTTGAAGCAGGGCCAGGGCCCACAGATACGCAGTATTTT.

The chain carries TRBV7-2 and TRBJ1-5; D may be TRBD1 (5 bases). Germline V gene sequence: CDR1 SGHTA, CDR2 FQGNSA. V dropped 4 bases and J dropped 7 bases, with 11 bases sitting between them. The CDR3 has 13 amino acids. The CDR3 DNA is TGTGCCAGCAGCTCCACCTCAGGGCAGCCCCAGCATTTT. Its protein is CASSSTSGQPQHF.

The genes are TRBV4-3 and TRBJ2-5; TRBD1 aligns across 7 bases. This CDR3 has 15 residues. With V trimmed by 4 bases and J by 4 bases, 9 bases remained unmatched. The germline gives CDR1 LGHNA, CDR2 YSLEER. In nucleotides, the CDR3 is TGCGCCAGCAGCCCCCAGAAGACAGGGCGAGAGACCCAGTACTTC. It specifies CASSPQKTGRETQYF.

The chain has TRBV6-6 and TRBJ2-3, with D perhaps given as TRBD1 or TRBD2 (5 bases each). Germline lookup yields CDR1 MNHNY and CDR2 SVGAGI (reference sequence). The CDR3 totals 15 residues. Trimming took off 6 bases at V and 2 bases at J, with 15 bases between the two ends. The CDR3 DNA is TGTGCCAGCAGCCCCTCGGGGCAGTCCACAGATACGCAGTATTTT. It translates to CASSPSGQSTDTQYF.

The gene calls are TRBV7-3 and TRBJ2-1; D gene ambiguous. This CDR3 spans 12 amino acids. The germline V and J ends were trimmed by 1 base and 9 bases, with 7 bases remaining between them. CDR1 is SGHTA and CDR2 is FQGTGA in the germline V gene. The CDR3 loop reads CASSLILGEQFF. The DNA for the CDR3 is TGTGCCAGCAGCTTAATATTGGGTGAGCAGTTCTTC.

The chain combines TRBV9 with TRBJ2-2; 11 nucleotides align to TRBD1. The CDR3 totals 18 residues. V shed 4 bases and J 3 bases; nucleotides not matched to a gene: 11. Per germline, CDR1 SGDLS and CDR2 YYNGEE. This chain's CDR3 is CASSSRTGGSLDTGELFF. The CDR3 DNA sequence: TGTGCCAGCAGCTCCCGGACAGGGGGCAGTCTAGACACCGGGGAGCTGTTTTTT.

The chain is built from TRBV27 and TRBJ2-2; D remains ambiguous. Trimming cost V 5 bases and J 0 bases, with 10 bases left between them. The CDR3 totals 15 residues. CDR1 is MNHEY and CDR2 is SMNVEV in the germline V gene (reference sequence). In DNA, the CDR3 is TGTGCCAGCAGTCCATTGGGGTCGAACACCGGGGAGCTGTTTTTT. Protein product: CASSPLGSNTGELFF.

The sample holds a few counts of this clone. The rearrangement uses TRBV4-2 and TRBJ1-2, with D perhaps matching TRBD1 (6 bases). V was shortened by 5 bases and J by 3 bases, with 16 bases between the two germline ends. Germline V lookup: CDR1 LGHNA, CDR2 YNFKEQ. The CDR3 totals 15 residues. CDR3 protein: CASSSYREQDYGYTF. CDR3 coding DNA: TGTGCCAGCAGCTCGTACAGGGAGCAGGACTATGGCTACACCTTC.

The V gene is TRBV6-5, the J gene TRBJ2-5; no reliable D call. The V and J ends lost 2 bases and 1 base respectively, with 2 bases between them. There are 12 residues in the CDR3. Germline V CDR1 and CDR2: MNHEY, SVGAGI. The CDR3 region has the DNA TGTGCCAGCAGTTACGTCCAAGAGACCCAGTACTTC. This sequence encodes CASSYVQETQYF.

This clone is a singleton in its sample. V and J are TRBV21-1 and TRBJ2-1; the D call in the table, TRBD2, was not verified against the DNA. TRBV21-1 is designated a pseudogene. The CDR3 covers 14 residues. CDR3 DNA: TGTGCCAGCAGCAATGGGACTAGCGTAAATGAGCAGTTCTTC. Protein: CASSNGTSVNEQFF.

CDR3 sequence reads: CASSPGYNQPQHF. The CDR3 region has the DNA TGTGCCAGCAGCCCAGGGTACAATCAGCCCCAGCATTTT. V and J are TRBV11-3 and TRBJ1-5; D is possibly TRBD1 (5 bases). The CDR3 runs 13 residues. With 5 bases removed from V and 3 bases from J, the gap between germline ends came to 8 bases. CDR1 and CDR2 from the germline V gene are SGHNT and YENEEA.

The chain links TRBV6-1 to TRBJ2-1; D is uncertain. The CDR3 consists of 13 residues. Germline V gene lookup returns CDR1 MNHNS and CDR2 SASEGT. Trimming pared 6 bases from V and 4 bases from J, leaving 10 bases between. CDR3 nucleotides: TGTGCCAGCAGCAGCGCTTTGTACAATGAGCAGTTCTTC. Its translation: CASSSALYNEQFF.

The chain links TRBV9 to TRBJ2-1, with D possibly being TRBD2 (6 bases). CDR3 length equals 15 residues. The V gene's germline CDR1 is SGDLS and CDR2 YYNGEE. V gave up 4 bases and J gave up 4 bases, with 15 bases separating them. The CDR3 reads CASSQRLVPYNEQFF. The CDR3 nucleotides read TGTGCCAGCAGCCAACGACTAGTACCATACAATGAGCAGTTCTTC.

V and J are TRBV15 and TRBJ2-3; possibly TRBD2 for D (6 bases). The V gene lost 1 base and the J gene lost 6 bases, with 8 bases spanning the gap. This CDR3 has 13 amino acids. CDR1 LNHNV and CDR2 YYDKDF come from the germline V gene (reference sequence). In nucleotides, the CDR3 is TGTGCCACCAGCAGAGCTGCGGGGGATACGCAGTATTTT. Translating gives CATSRAAGDTQYF. The complete variable domain, with remaining parts taken from reference TRBV15 and TRBJ2-3, reads DAMVIQNPRYQVTQFGKPVTLSCSQTLNHNVMYWYQQKSSQAPKLLFHYYDKDFNNEADTPDNFQSRRPNTSFCFLDIRSPGLGDTAMYLCATSRAAGDTQYFGPGTRLTVL.

The chain is built from TRBV9 and TRBJ1-1; D is ambiguous. The CDR3 extends over 12 amino acids. V lost 4 bases and J lost 8, with 12 bases in between. CDR1 SGDLS and CDR2 YYNGEE come from the germline V gene. The CDR3 nucleotides read TGTGCCAGCAGCTTCGAGGGAGGAGAAGCTTTCTTT. It encodes CASSFEGGEAFF.

The CDR3 loop is CSVVLGIYNEQFF. CDR3 DNA: TGCAGCGTTGTGTTGGGGATCTACAATGAGCAGTTCTTC. The chain is built from TRBV29-1 and TRBJ2-1; D is uncertain. CDR1 SQVTM and CDR2 ANQGSEA come from the germline V gene. Trimming left V 4 bases short and J 3 bases short, with 10 bases between. The CDR3 totals 13 residues.

The chain has TRBV7-6 and TRBJ2-1; TRBD2 matches 7 bases. Trimming took 5 bases from V and 9 from J; bases not matched to a gene: 7. CDR3 length: 13 residues. CDR1 is SGHVS, CDR2 FNYEAQ, per germline. CDR3 sequence: CASSPGLGGEQFF. CDR3 nucleotide sequence: TGTGCCAGCAGCCCTGGACTAGGCGGTGAGCAGTTCTTC.

The chain is built from TRBV19 and TRBJ1-4; unclear D gene. V was clipped by 1 base and J by 11 bases, with 14 bases between them. Germline V CDR1 and CDR2: LNHDA, SQIVND (reference sequence). The CDR3 runs to 14 residues. The DNA of the CDR3 is TGTGCCAGTAGTATAGGGCAGGTGGGAGTTAAACTGTTTTTT. Its translation: CASSIGQVGVKLFF.